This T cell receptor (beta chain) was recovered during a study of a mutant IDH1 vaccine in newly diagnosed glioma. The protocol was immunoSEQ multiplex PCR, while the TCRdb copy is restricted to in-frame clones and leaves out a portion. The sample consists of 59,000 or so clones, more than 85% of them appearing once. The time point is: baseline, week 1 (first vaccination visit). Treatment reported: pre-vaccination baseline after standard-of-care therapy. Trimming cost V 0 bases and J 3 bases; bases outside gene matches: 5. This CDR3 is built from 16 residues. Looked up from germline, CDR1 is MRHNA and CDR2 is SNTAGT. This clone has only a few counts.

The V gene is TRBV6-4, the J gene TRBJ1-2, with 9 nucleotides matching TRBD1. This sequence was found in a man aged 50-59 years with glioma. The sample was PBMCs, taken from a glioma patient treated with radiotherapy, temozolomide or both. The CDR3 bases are TGTGCCAGCAGTGACTCAACTAGGACAGGGGACTATGGCTACACCTTC. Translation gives CASSDSTRTGDYGYTF.